Below are 10 T cell receptor beta chains sequenced from a single sample in a study of CD8 T cells in ankylosing spondylitis. No antigen has been assigned to these receptors. General observations from the study: Characteristic, it appeared, of ankylosing spondylitis blood was a TCR beta motif of eight highly homologous variants.

TCRdb called the 5' RACE reads again in MiXCR, with one record for every CDR3 protein. The sample consists of around 540,000 distinct CDR3 sequences, about 13% of them appearing once. Sample: blood, either unsorted or a sorted T cell fraction (not recorded which). These TCRs come from a male donor with ankylosing spondylitis.

The genes are TRBV3-1 and TRBJ1-2; D unresolved. Germline V lookup: CDR1 LGHDT, CDR2 YNNKEL (reference sequence). V was pared by 0 bases and J by 8 bases, with 10 bases between. This CDR3 has 13 amino acids. The CDR3 DNA reads TGTGCCAGCAGCCAAGATCAGGCGGGGGGCTACACCTTC. Translated, it gives CASSQDQAGGYTF.

This clonotype has a handful of counts. The rearrangement joins TRBV12-3 or TRBV12-4 to TRBJ2-4; either TRBD1 or TRBD2 may supply D (5 bases each). The length of the CDR3 is 14 residues. V was shortened by 2 bases and J by 6 bases, with 11 bases between the two germline ends. The CDR3 here is CASSLQGAGNIQYF. The CDR3 DNA follows: TGTGCCAGCAGTTTACAGGGTGCGGGAAACATTCAGTACTTC.

This chain joins TRBV7-9 and TRBJ2-1; 9 bases match TRBD2. Germline values: CDR1 SEHNR, CDR2 FQNEAQ (reference sequence). The CDR3 runs to 17 residues. J was trimmed by 6 bases and V by 5 bases; bases with no gene match: 14. The CDR3 spells CASSPRGAGGRINEQFF. The CDR3, as DNA: TGTGCCAGCAGCCCCCGGGGCGCGGGAGGGAGGATCAATGAGCAGTTCTTC.

This clonotype was observed a handful of times. The J gene is TRBJ2-7, the V gene TRBV2, with TRBD2 as a possible D gene (6 bases). CDR3 size: 11 residues. V shed 3 bases and J shed 7 bases, with 7 bases lying between them. CDR1 and CDR2 (germline): SNHLY, FYNNEI. CDR3 bases: TGTGCCAGCAGTGAGGGGGGAGAGCAGTACTTC. It specifies CASSEGGEQYF.

The chain is built from TRBV5-5 and TRBJ2-3; no definite D call. V was shortened by 0 bases and J by 0 bases, with 11 bases between the two germline ends. Germline CDR1 is SGHKS and CDR2 is YYEKEE (reference sequence). This CDR3 region has 16 residues. CDR3 nucleotide sequence: TGTGCCAGCAGCTTGGAGAGAGCCTCTAGCACAGATACGCAGTATTTT. It yields the protein CASSLERASSTDTQYF.

This chain joins TRBV5-1 and TRBJ2-3, with TRBD2 matching over 9 bases. Losses at the gene ends were 4 bases for V and 8 bases for J; bases not matched to a gene: 8. The CDR3 has 14 residues. The germline V gene encodes CDR1 SGHRS and CDR2 YFSETQ. The CDR3 bases are TGCGCCAGCAGCCTTAGCGGGAGTGAGGGTACGCAGTATTTT. It specifies CASSLSGSEGTQYF.

This chain joins TRBV7-2 and TRBJ1-6, with unresolved D. The germline CDR1 and CDR2 sequences are SGHTA and FQGNSA. Trimming pared 8 bases from V and 7 bases from J, leaving 15 bases between. This CDR3 comprises 14 residues. The CDR3 region is CASAFGLQNSPLHF. The CDR3 nucleotides read TGTGCCAGCGCCTTTGGACTGCAAAATTCACCCCTCCACTTT. The complete variable domain, with remaining parts taken from reference TRBV7-2 and TRBJ1-6, reads GAGVSQSPSNKVTEKGKDVELRCDPISGHTALYWYRQSLGQGLEFLIYFQGNSAPDKSGLPSDRFSAERTGGSVSTLTIQRTQQEDSAVYLCASAFGLQNSPLHFGNGTRLTVT.

V and J are TRBV20-1 and TRBJ2-7; TRBD1 matches at 8 bases. The V segment lost 7 bases and the J segment 4 bases; nucleotides outside the gene matches: 6. The germline gives CDR1 DFQATT, CDR2 SNEGSKA (reference sequence). CDR3 length: 12 amino acids. Here the CDR3 DNA reads TGCAGTGTAGGACAGGGCTCGTACGAGCAGTACGTC. Amino acids: CSVGQGSYEQYV.

This clonotype was counted between two and nine times. The chain uses TRBV7-9 and TRBJ1-5, with a possible D match to TRBD1 (5 bases). The CDR3 is 17 residues long. In germline, CDR1 is SEHNR, CDR2 FQNEAQ (reference sequence). Trimming pared 1 base from V and 5 bases from J, leaving 18 bases between. DNA for the CDR3: TGTGCCAGCAGCTTAGGAGGGACGGCGGTAATCGATCAGCCCCAGCATTTT. Protein sequence: CASSLGGTAVIDQPQHF.

This clonotype was picked up a small number of times. The chain employs TRBV20-1 and TRBJ2-7; D remains unclear. The CDR3 totals 11 residues. V lost 3 bases and J lost 4, with 7 bases in between. The germline V gene encodes CDR1 DFQATT and CDR2 SNEGSKA (reference sequence). CDR3 loop: CSASPEYEQYF. CDR3 nucleotide sequence: TGCAGTGCTAGCCCGGAGTACGAGCAGTACTTC.